The rows below give T cell receptor beta chains drawn from one sample of a study of cytomegalovirus exposure and HLA in healthy donors. Sequenced by immunoSEQ multiplex PCR; TCRdb stores in-frame clones only, minus some. The data contain roughly 93,000 clones, around 80% of them singletons. Input material: PBMCs. These TCRs come from a man aged 25 to 45 in good health and CMV-seronegative. CDR3s include the opening cysteine and the closing phenylalanine or tryptophan. D genes are given only for firm matches. Size is stated for part of the rows, as once, few or many counts, or as a class when the clone is expanded.

.,TRBV5-6,TRBJ2-4,.,CASSARDLSIQYF,TGTGCCAGCAGCGCCCGGGACTTATCTATTCAGTACTTC
.,TRBV7-2,TRBJ2-3,.,CASSLGFSEADTQYF,TGTGCCAGCAGCTTAGGTTTCTCCGAGGCAGATACGCAGTATTTT
.,TRBV5-1,TRBJ2-2,.,CASSLEWMGANTGELFF,TGCGCCAGCAGCTTGGAGTGGATGGGCGCGAACACCGGGGAGCTGTTTTTT
.,TRBV27,TRBJ2-7,.,CASSLFPGSYEQYF,TGTGCCAGCAGTTTATTTCCGGGCTCCTACGAGCAGTACTTC
.,TRBV4-3,TRBJ2-7,.,CASSQGLGRDYEQYF,TGCGCCAGCAGCCAAGGCCTAGGGCGGGACTACGAGCAGTACTTC
.,TRBV7-2,TRBJ1-5,.,CASGGRGGNQPQHF,TGTGCCAGCGGGGGGAGGGGCGGCAATCAGCCCCAGCATTTT
.,TRBV30,TRBJ2-2,TRBD2,CAWRPGLAGTGELFF,TGTGCCTGGAGGCCGGGACTAGCGGGAACCGGGGAGCTGTTTTTT
.,TRBV7-9,TRBJ2-4,.,CASSLAGGAGNIQYF,TGTGCCAGCAGCTTAGCGGGGGGGGCGGGAAACATTCAGTACTTC
.,TRBV2,TRBJ1-5,.,CASSESREGGQPQHF,TGTGCCAGCAGTGAAAGCAGGGAGGGCGGGCAGCCCCAGCATTTT
.,TRBV4-3,TRBJ2-1,TRBD2,CASSQDPSGGANEQFF,TGCGCCAGCAGCCAAGATCCTAGCGGGGGGGCCAATGAGCAGTTCTTC
.,TRBV7-9,TRBJ2-1,TRBD2,CASSLASSGRRDEQFF,TGTGCCAGCAGCTTAGCTTCTAGCGGGAGACGGGATGAGCAGTTCTTC
.,TRBV7-2,TRBJ2-7,TRBD1,CASSLVRDRSYYEQYF,TGTGCCAGCAGCTTAGTCAGGGACAGGAGCTACTACGAGCAGTACTTC
.,TRBV7-9,TRBJ2-1,.,CASSPDNNEQFF,TGTGCCAGCAGCCCGGACAACAATGAGCAGTTCTTC
.,TRBV7-9,TRBJ2-7,.,CASSTSYEQYF,TGTGCCAGCAGCACCTCCTACGAGCAGTACTTC
.,TRBV7-2,TRBJ2-1,.,CASSTNNYNEQFF,TGTGCCAGCAGCACAAACAACTACAATGAGCAGTTCTTC
few,TRBV7-2,TRBJ2-7,TRBD2,CASSFTSGKSEQYF,TGTGCCAGCAGCTTTACTAGCGGGAAGAGTGAGCAGTACTTC
.,TRBV15,TRBJ1-1,.,CATSRGAPSNTEAFF,TGTGCCACCAGCAGAGGGGCGCCGTCGAACACTGAAGCTTTCTTT
.,TRBV6-5,TRBJ2-3,.,CASSSKDTQYF,TGTGCCAGCAGTTCTAAAGATACGCAGTATTTT
.,TRBV28,TRBJ1-4,.,CASSLSRGGVGKLFF,TGTGCCAGCAGTTTATCTCGGGGCGGGGTGGGGAAACTGTTTTTT
.,TRBV19,TRBJ2-1,.,CASSIRNEQFF,TGTGCCAGTAGTATTCGCAATGAGCAGTTCTTC
.,TRBV4-3,TRBJ1-5,.,CASSQGVFYNQPQHF,TGCGCCAGCAGCCAAGGAGTTTTTTACAATCAGCCCCAGCATTTT
.,TRBV6-5,TRBJ1-2,.,CASSYYDRGGYTF,TGTGCCAGCAGTTACTACGACAGAGGAGGCTACACCTTC